Listed below are T cell receptor beta chains from one sample, sequenced in a study of T cell changes during pregnancy in multiple sclerosis. TCRdb keeps only in-frame clones here, not all; method: immunoSEQ multiplex PCR. The sample lists approximately 70,000 clones; around 92% were seen once. Material: peripheral blood, obtained in the first trimester of pregnancy. The source of these receptors is a female donor with multiple sclerosis, enrolled in a pregnancy study. Each CDR3 is given with its conserved first and last residue. D genes are given only for firm matches. Clone size, where shown, is once, few, many, or a class for clones that have expanded.

V: TRBV7-3; J: TRBJ2-7; D: .; size: .; DNA: TGTGCCAGCAGCTTCCAATCGACAGGCTACGAGCAGTACTTC; CDR3: CASSFQSTGYEQYF
V: TRBV5-1; J: TRBJ1-1; D: TRBD1; size: .; DNA: TGCGCCAGCAGCTATAGAGACAGGGGGCCCAACACTGAAGCTTTCTTT; CDR3: CASSYRDRGPNTEAFF
V: TRBV1; J: TRBJ1-5; D: .; size: .; DNA: TGCACCAGCAGCCAAAAAGGGAGGTCGGGCAATCAGCCCCAGCATTTT; CDR3: CTSSQKGRSGNQPQHF
V: TRBV5-6; J: TRBJ2-7; D: .; size: .; DNA: TGTGCCAGCAGCTACAGGGCTCTCGACGAGCAGTACTTC; CDR3: CASSYRALDEQYF
V: TRBV30; J: TRBJ1-6; D: TRBD1; size: .; DNA: TGTGCCTGGAGTGTACAGGGGAGGAATTCACCCCTCCACTTT; CDR3: CAWSVQGRNSPLHF
V: TRBV2; J: TRBJ2-7; D: .; size: .; DNA: TGTGCCAGCAGTGAAGTTGTCGCGGGCGCCTACGAGCAGTACTTC; CDR3: CASSEVVAGAYEQYF
V: TRBV19; J: TRBJ2-5; D: TRBD2; size: once; DNA: TGTGCCAGTAGTAGCGGGAGGGCCACAGAGACCCAGTACTTC; CDR3: CASSSGRATETQYF
V: TRBV9; J: TRBJ1-4; D: .; size: .; DNA: TGTGCCAGCAGCGCGGGTCGACCCCCAACTAATGAAAAACTGTTTTTT; CDR3: CASSAGRPPTNEKLFF
V: TRBV30; J: TRBJ2-7; D: .; size: .; DNA: TGTGCCTGGAGTGTAGTACCGGACTACGGCTACGAGCAGTACTTC; CDR3: CAWSVVPDYGYEQYF
V: TRBV5-4; J: TRBJ2-1; D: .; size: once; DNA: TGTGCCAGCAGCCCCCAGGGAAGCTCCTACAATGAGCAGTTCTTC; CDR3: CASSPQGSSYNEQFF
V: TRBV7-9; J: TRBJ2-7; D: .; size: few; DNA: TGTGCCAGCAGCTCCCACGACACCTACGAGCAGTACTTC; CDR3: CASSSHDTYEQYF
V: TRBV7-8; J: TRBJ2-7; D: TRBD1; size: .; DNA: TGTGCCAGCAGCTTAGCGGATGGGACAGGAGCTAGTTTGCAGTACTTC; CDR3: CASSLADGTGASLQYF
V: TRBV6-1; J: TRBJ2-3; D: .; size: .; DNA: TGTGCCAGCAGTCCGAGGGGGAGGGCAGATACGCAGTATTTT; CDR3: CASSPRGRADTQYF
V: TRBV5-1; J: TRBJ2-1; D: TRBD2; size: .; DNA: TGCGCCAGCAGCCCCATTGGTACTAGCGGAAAATATGATAGCTCCTACAATGAGCAGTTCTTC; CDR3: CASSPIGTSGKYDSSYNEQFF
V: TRBV7-2; J: TRBJ2-7; D: .; size: .; DNA: TGTGCCAGCAGCCCGTTCGGCGGGGCCTACGAGCAGTACTTC; CDR3: CASSPFGGAYEQYF
V: TRBV2; J: TRBJ2-7; D: .; size: .; DNA: TGTGCCAGCTACGACACTCCCTACGAGCAGTACTTC; CDR3: CASYDTPYEQYF
V: TRBV7-2; J: TRBJ1-1; D: .; size: .; DNA: TGTGCCAGCAGCTTAGATTCGGGATCGGTCACTGAAGCTTTCTTT; CDR3: CASSLDSGSVTEAFF
V: TRBV27; J: TRBJ2-1; D: TRBD2; size: .; DNA: TGTGCCAGCAGCCTACAGACTAGCGGGAGTTACAATGAGCAGTTCTTC; CDR3: CASSLQTSGSYNEQFF
V: TRBV28; J: TRBJ2-7; D: TRBD2; size: .; DNA: TGTGCCAGCCGACCCGGACTAGCGACCCGGGAGCAGTACTTC; CDR3: CASRPGLATREQYF
V: TRBV7-3; J: TRBJ2-1; D: TRBD2; size: .; DNA: TGTGCCAGCAGCCCAACTAGCGGGGGGGCCCTAAATGAGCAGTTCTTC; CDR3: CASSPTSGGALNEQFF
V: TRBV27; J: TRBJ2-1; D: TRBD1; size: few; DNA: TGTGCCAGCACTAACAGGGGCAATGAGCAGTTCTTC; CDR3: CASTNRGNEQFF
V: TRBV6-1; J: TRBJ2-1; D: TRBD2; size: .; DNA: TGTGCCAGCACAGCGGGAGGTCCCTACAATGAGCAGTTCTTC; CDR3: CASTAGGPYNEQFF
V: TRBV6-4; J: TRBJ2-1; D: .; size: .; DNA: TGTGCCAGCAGTGACTCGACAACAGGGTTCGATGAGCAGTTCTTC; CDR3: CASSDSTTGFDEQFF
V: TRBV12-5; J: TRBJ2-2; D: TRBD2; size: once; DNA: TGTGCTAGTGGTTTCATTACCGGGACTAGCGGGACGAACACCGGGGAGCTGTTTTTT; CDR3: CASGFITGTSGTNTGELFF
V: TRBV28; J: TRBJ2-2; D: TRBD2; size: .; DNA: TGTGCCAGCAGTTTGGGAGCGGGAAGGACCGGGGAGCTGTTTTTT; CDR3: CASSLGAGRTGELFF
V: TRBV5-1; J: TRBJ2-3; D: .; size: .; DNA: TGCGCCAGCAGCTTGAGAGGGGGGGCAGTCGAGGATACGCAGTATTTT; CDR3: CASSLRGGAVEDTQYF
V: TRBV7-3; J: TRBJ2-1; D: .; size: .; DNA: TGTGCCAGCAGCTTCCAAGGCGGGGTGAACAATGAGCAGTTCTTC; CDR3: CASSFQGGVNNEQFF
V: TRBV7-9; J: TRBJ2-5; D: .; size: .; DNA: TGTGCCAGCAGCTTAGCTGGCGGAGGGGAGACCCAGTACTTC; CDR3: CASSLAGGGETQYF
V: TRBV15; J: TRBJ1-4; D: .; size: .; DNA: TGTGCCACCAGCAGTGTTTCGAGGGTTCATAATGAAAAACTGTTTTTT; CDR3: CATSSVSRVHNEKLFF
V: TRBV21-1; J: TRBJ2-1; D: .; size: .; DNA: TGTGCCAGCAGCAAAGGACAGGTTTTACCCTCCTACAATGAGCAGTTCTTC; CDR3: CASSKGQVLPSYNEQFF